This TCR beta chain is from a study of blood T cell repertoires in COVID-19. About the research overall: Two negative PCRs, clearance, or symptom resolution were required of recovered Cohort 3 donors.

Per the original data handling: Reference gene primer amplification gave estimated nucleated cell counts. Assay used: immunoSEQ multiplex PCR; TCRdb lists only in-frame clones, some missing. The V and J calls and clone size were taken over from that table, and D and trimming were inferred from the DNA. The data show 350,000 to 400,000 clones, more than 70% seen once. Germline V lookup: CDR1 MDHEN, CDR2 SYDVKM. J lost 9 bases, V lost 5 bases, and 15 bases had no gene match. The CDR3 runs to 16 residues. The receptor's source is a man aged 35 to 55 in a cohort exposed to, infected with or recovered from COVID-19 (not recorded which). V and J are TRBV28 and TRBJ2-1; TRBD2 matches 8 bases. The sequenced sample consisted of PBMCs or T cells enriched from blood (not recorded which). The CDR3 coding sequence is TGTGCCAGCAGTCGACCGGGACTAGGGTCTTCCGGTGAGCAGTTCTTC. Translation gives CASSRPGLGSSGEQFF. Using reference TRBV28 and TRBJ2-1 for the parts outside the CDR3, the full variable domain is DVKVTQSSRYLVKRTGEKVFLECVQDMDHENMFWYRQDPGLGLRLIYFSYDVKMKEKGDIPEGYSVSREKKERFSLILESASTNQTSMYLCASSRPGLGSSGEQFFGPGTRLTVL.